Presented here are 3 T cell receptor beta chains from one specimen sequenced in a study of Graves' ophthalmopathy and Graves' hyperthyroidism. Beta-chain TCR CDR3 regions were amplified from RNA transcripts. HTBI primers were used in a first-round RT-PCR, which preceded a second-round multiplex PCR. TCRdb itself ran the multiplex PCR reads through MiXCR, one entry per CDR3 protein. The table shows about 220,000 distinct CDR3 sequences, with about 22% occurring only once. The sequenced sample was peripheral blood. The receptors originated from a woman in her forties or fifties with Graves' ophthalmopathy.

This clonotype was seen repeatedly, ten times or more. A read error may account for a junction end that differs from germline. This chain joins TRBV7-8 and TRBJ1-3; D might be TRBD1 (5 bases). Per germline, CDR1 SGHVS and CDR2 FQNEAQ. CDR3 length: 16 residues. The CDR3 DNA reads as TGTGCCAGCAGTTTAGGCAGGGCGGGTGCTGGAAACACCATATATTTT. This translates into CASSLGRAGAGNTIYF.

This clonotype showed up just a few times. The chain recombines TRBV10-2 with TRBJ1-1, with D possibly being TRBD1 (5 bases). Germline V gene lookup returns CDR1 WSHSY and CDR2 SAAADI. V shed 4 bases and J shed 11 bases, with 14 bases lying between them. The CDR3 is made up of 12 amino acids. CDR3 DNA: TGCGCCAGCAGTGGGGGGGGGGGAAGGGCTTTCTTT. Protein: CASSGGGGRAFF.

In its sample, this clonotype was seen many times. This rearrangement joins TRBV12-3 or TRBV12-4 to TRBJ2-4, with D hard to call. V was clipped by 8 bases and J by 4 bases, with 3 bases between them. The length of the CDR3 is 10 residues. CDR3 in DNA: TGTGCCAGCGGAAAAAACATTCAGTACTTC. Encoded protein: CASGKNIQYF.